The clone carrying this T cell receptor beta chain was seen repeatedly, ten times or more. The antigen remains unidentified. The data are from a study of T cells in Graves' hyperthyroidism and ophthalmopathy. Study-level results: By a 13 V-J model, ophthalmopathy was set apart from stable hyperthyroidism.

Researchers took RNA transcripts and amplified the TCR beta CDR3 regions from them. TCR CDR3 regions were first amplified by RT-PCR with HTBI primers. From the multiplex PCR reads, TCRdb called clonotypes with MiXCR, one entry per CDR3 protein. This table has some 500,000 distinct CDR3 sequences, approximately 15% appearing once. Not enrolled were patients with uncontrolled infection, other autoimmune disease, pregnancy or lactation. The diagnostic basis comprised clinical symptoms, serum thyroxine and TRAb, thyroid ultrasound and orbital computed tomography. The CDR3 runs 16 residues. With 1 base removed from V and 1 base from J, the gap between germline ends came to 13 bases. Germline V gene lookup returns CDR1 WNHNN and CDR2 SYGVQD (reference sequence).

Material: blood. This TCR derives from a young woman with Graves' hyperthyroidism. The rearrangement joins TRBV10-1 to TRBJ1-1; D uncertain. CDR3 residues: CASSEYHQTENTEAFF. The CDR3 DNA is TGCGCCAGCAGTGAGTACCACCAAACAGAGAACACTGAAGCTTTCTTT.